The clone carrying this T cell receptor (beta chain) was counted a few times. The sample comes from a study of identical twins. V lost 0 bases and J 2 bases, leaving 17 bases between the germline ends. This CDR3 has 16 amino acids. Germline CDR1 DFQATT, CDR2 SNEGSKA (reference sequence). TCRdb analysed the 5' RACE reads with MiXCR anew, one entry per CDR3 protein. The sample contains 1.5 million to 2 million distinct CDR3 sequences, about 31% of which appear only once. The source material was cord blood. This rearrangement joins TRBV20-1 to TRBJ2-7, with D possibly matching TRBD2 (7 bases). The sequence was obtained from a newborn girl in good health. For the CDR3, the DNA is TGCAGTGCTAGAGATCCTGGCGGGGGCCTTCCCTACGAGCAGTACTTC. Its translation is CSARDPGGGLPYEQYF.